The TCR beta chain under discussion was sequenced for a study of graft-versus-host responses after intestinal transplantation. Concerning this clone: Antigen: not known.

Germline CDR1 MNHEY, CDR2 SMNVEV (reference sequence). The CDR3 sequence is 13 residues long. Trimming took off 3 bases at V and 6 bases at J, with 11 bases between the two ends. Method: immunoSEQ multiplex PCR; TCRdb's copy keeps in-frame clones and lacks some. This sample carries 80,000 to 95,000 clones, roughly 91% of them seen once, and the ten largest clones take about 2%. The material sequenced was unstimulated CD8+ T cells sorted from spleen or lymph node cells, taken before intestinal transplant. The TCR sequence derives from a human donor who received an intestinal transplant. This chain links TRBV27 with TRBJ1-2; D possibly corresponds to TRBD1 (5 bases). The DNA for the CDR3 is TGTGCCAGCAGTTTTGGCGGGACCCATGGCTACACCTTC. Translated, it gives CASSFGGTHGYTF.